Below, 19 T cell receptor beta chains from the same sample are listed, as sequenced in a study of T-cell memory formation after mild COVID-19. From the 5' RACE reads, TCRdb called clonotypes with MiXCR, one entry per CDR3 protein. The table lists about 340,000 distinct CDR3 sequences, about 15% of them singletons. Sequenced sample: PBMCs or a T cell subset sorted from them (not recorded which). These receptors all come from a man between 18 and 29 years old who had mild COVID-19 (a few samples of this study predate the infection). Cell type and time point are not known.

There are a few counts of this clonotype. V is TRBV6-6 and J is TRBJ1-1; the D gene is possibly TRBD1 (6 bases). Germline values: CDR1 MNHNY, CDR2 SVGAGI (reference sequence). With 5 bases removed from V and 5 bases from J, the gap between germline ends came to 24 bases. The CDR3 covers 17 residues. The CDR3 loop reads CASSQPGQNLFGTEAFF. The CDR3 DNA follows: TGTGCCAGCAGTCAGCCGGGACAAAATCTTTTTGGGACTGAAGCTTTCTTT.

In its sample, this clonotype was seen a few times. The V gene is TRBV7-9, the J gene TRBJ1-4; no clear D. V was pared by 4 bases and J by 7 bases, with 10 bases between. Per the germline V gene, CDR1 is SEHNR and CDR2 is FQNEAQ (reference sequence). The CDR3 covers 13 residues. The CDR3 sequence: CASSSPIAEKLFF. CDR3 nucleotide sequence: TGTGCCAGCAGCTCCCCAATCGCTGAAAAACTGTTTTTT. Using reference TRBV7-9 and TRBJ1-4 for the parts outside the CDR3, the full variable domain is DTGVSQNPRHKITKRGQNVTFRCDPISEHNRLYWYRQTLGQGPEFLTYFQNEAQLEKSRLLSDRFSAERPKGSFSTLEIQRTEQGDSAMYLCASSSPIAEKLFFGSGTQLSVL.

This clonotype has a count of ten or more. This sequence joins TRBV5-5 and TRBJ2-1; D perhaps matches TRBD1 (6 bases). Trimming took 4 bases from V and 1 from J, leaving 15 bases between them. Germline-derived CDR1 and CDR2 are SGHKS and YYEKEE (reference sequence). The CDR3 is made up of 16 amino acids. CDR3 region: CASSAGQWGSYNEQFF. The CDR3 DNA sequence: TGTGCCAGCAGCGCAGGACAGTGGGGGTCCTACAATGAGCAGTTCTTC.

The chain carries TRBV7-9 and TRBJ1-6, with 7 bases that match TRBD1. The V and J ends lost 5 bases and 9 bases, in that order; junction bases with no gene match: 13. CDR1 and CDR2 (germline): SEHNR, FQNEAQ (reference sequence). This CDR3 is built from 16 residues. The CDR3 DNA follows: TGTGCCAGCAGCCTACATTTGGGCAGGGGGTCTTCACCCCTCCACTTT. Translated: CASSLHLGRGSSPLHF.

The chain links TRBV28 to TRBJ1-1, with 7 bases aligning to TRBD1. Unmatched junction bases numbered 4, after V lost 6 bases and J lost 3 bases. CDR3 length equals 13 residues. The germline V gene has CDR1 MDHEN and CDR2 SYDVKM. The CDR3 DNA reads as TGTGCCAGCAGCTGGACAGGATACACTGAAGCTTTCTTT. As protein: CASSWTGYTEAFF. Supplemented by reference TRBV28 and TRBJ1-1, the full variable domain reads DVKVTQSSRYLVKRTGEKVFLECVQDMDHENMFWYRQDPGLGLRLIYFSYDVKMKEKGDIPEGYSVSREKKERFSLILESASTNQTSMYLCASSWTGYTEAFFGQGTRLTVV.

This clonotype was recorded a few times. The chain has TRBV7-8 and TRBJ2-5; D is unresolved. The CDR3 totals 17 residues. Germline CDR1 is SGHVS and CDR2 is FQNEAQ. Trimming removed 0 bases at V and 5 bases at J, with 19 bases between. This chain's CDR3 is CASSLAASQRRTETQYF. In nucleotides, the CDR3 is TGTGCCAGCAGCTTAGCGGCCTCTCAGAGAAGGACGGAGACCCAGTACTTC.

This clonotype has just a few counts. V usage is TRBV5-1 and J usage is TRBJ2-3; either TRBD1 or TRBD2 may supply D (5 bases each). Germline V gives CDR1 SGHRS, CDR2 YFSETQ. Trimming took off 6 bases at V and 1 base at J, with 12 bases between the two ends. The CDR3 runs 14 residues. This chain's CDR3 is CASKSGQGTDTQYF. CDR3 sequence (DNA): TGCGCCAGCAAGTCGGGGCAGGGCACAGATACGCAGTATTTT.

The gene calls are TRBV5-1 and TRBJ2-1, with a weak D call TRBD2 (6 bases). Germline loops: CDR1 SGHRS, CDR2 YFSETQ. The CDR3 length is 15 residues. Trimming pared 4 bases from V and 6 bases from J, leaving 17 bases between. This CDR3 is CASSPMGDFTNEQFF. CDR3 DNA: TGCGCCAGCAGCCCCATGGGGGACTTTACCAATGAGCAGTTCTTC. Full variable domain (outside the CDR3, taken from reference TRBV5-1 and TRBJ2-1): KAGVTQTPRYLIKTRGQQVTLSCSPISGHRSVSWYQQTPGQGLQFLFEYFSETQRNKGNFPGRFSGRQFSNSRSEMNVSTLELGDSALYLCASSPMGDFTNEQFFGPGTRLTVL.

The chain is built from TRBV6-5 and TRBJ1-1, with 8 bases aligning to TRBD1. The V gene end was trimmed by 5 bases and the J gene end by 3 bases; junction bases not matched to a gene: 8. Germline CDR1 reads MNHEY; CDR2 reads SVGAGI. The CDR3 covers 15 residues. The CDR3 DNA follows: TGTGCCAGCAGTCCGACGACAGGGGAGTACACTGAAGCTTTCTTT. It specifies CASSPTTGEYTEAFF.

This clonotype was detected many times. DNA for the CDR3: TGTGCCAGCAGCTTTTCCCCCGGCGGGGAGACCCAGTACTTC. Amino acids: CASSFSPGGETQYF. This chain links TRBV7-2 with TRBJ2-5, with D perhaps TRBD2 (5 bases). The CDR3 contains 14 residues. V was pared by 3 bases and J by 5 bases, with 13 bases between. Looked up from germline, CDR1 is SGHTA and CDR2 is FQGNSA.

The rearrangement links TRBV6-2 or TRBV6-3 to TRBJ2-7; TRBD2 matches 11 bases. The CDR3 is 14 residues long. Germline V lookup: CDR1 MNHEY, CDR2 SVGEGT. The J segment lost 3 bases and the V segment lost 5 bases, leaving 3 bases of the junction unmatched. The CDR3 nucleotides read TGTGCCAGCAGTCATACTAGCGGGGGCTACGAGCAGTACGTC. It is translated as CASSHTSGGYEQYV.

In this sample, this clonotype turned up a few times. This rearrangement joins TRBV29-1 to TRBJ2-5, with D perhaps TRBD1 (6 bases). The germline V and J ends were trimmed by 6 bases and 5 bases, with 16 bases remaining between them. The CDR3 covers 13 residues. Germline values: CDR1 SQVTM, CDR2 ANQGSEA. The CDR3 nucleotides are TGCAGCGTCCGAGGGGGAGTAAAGGAGACCCAGTACTTC. This codes for CSVRGGVKETQYF.

This clonotype was counted only a few times. The chain carries TRBV4-2 and TRBJ2-6; 13 bases line up with TRBD2. Trimming cost V 0 bases and J 1 base; bases outside gene matches: 6. The CDR3 consists of 20 residues. Looked up from germline, CDR1 is LGHNA and CDR2 is YNFKEQ. The CDR3 sequence is CASSQEPELAGGSGANVLTF. In nucleotides, the CDR3 is TGTGCCAGCAGCCAAGAGCCAGAACTAGCGGGGGGGTCTGGGGCCAACGTCCTGACTTTC.

The rearrangement joins TRBV20-1 to TRBJ2-1; TRBD1 might be the D (5 bases). The CDR3 totals 10 residues. Germline CDR1 DFQATT, CDR2 SNEGSKA (reference sequence). V shed 4 bases and J shed 11 bases, with 9 bases lying between them. For the CDR3, the DNA is TGCAGTGCTAAAGGGGTTAAGCAGTTCTTC. Translation gives CSAKGVKQFF.

The gene calls are TRBV29-1 and TRBJ2-1; D perhaps matches TRBD2 (7 bases). This CDR3 region has 14 residues. V was cut by 7 bases and J by 6 bases, with 19 bases left in between. Per the germline V gene, CDR1 is SQVTM and CDR2 is ANQGSEA. Written as DNA, the CDR3 is TGCAGCGCTGCGGCCGGGGGGCCTCCCAATGAGCAGTTCTTC. Amino acids: CSAAAGGPPNEQFF.

The chain links TRBV6-4 to TRBJ2-2; 10 bases are shared with TRBD1. Germline CDR1 reads MRHNA; CDR2 reads SNTAGT. The junction had 9 bases not matched to a gene; V was cut back by 2 bases and J by 0 bases. The CDR3 consists of 19 residues. For the CDR3, the DNA is TGTGCCAGCAGTGACCCAATAGACAGGGGGCGTTCGAACACCGGGGAGCTGTTTTTT. As protein: CASSDPIDRGRSNTGELFF.

This clonotype was detected many times. The chain recombines TRBV23-1 with TRBJ2-2; 9 nucleotides line up with TRBD1. TRBV23-1 is an ORF, with its function uncertain. V lost 0 bases to trimming and J lost 4 bases; unmatched junction nucleotides: 3. The CDR3 sequence is 16 residues long. CDR3 coding DNA: TGCGCCAGCAGTCAATCGGGGACAGGGACCACCGGGGAGCTGTTTTTT. This sequence encodes CASSQSGTGTTGELFF.

The chain carries TRBV6-2 or TRBV6-3 and TRBJ2-1, with D hard to call. This CDR3 spans 17 amino acids. V dropped 2 bases and J dropped 2 bases, with 16 bases sitting between them. Germline V gene data show CDR1 as MNHEY and CDR2 as SVGEGT. The CDR3 bases are TGTGCCAGCAGTTACGGGCCCCGAAGGATCGCCTACAATGAGCAGTTCTTC. This translates into CASSYGPRRIAYNEQFF.

The chain has TRBV6-5 and TRBJ2-1; 7 bases line up with TRBD1. With V trimmed by 2 bases and J by 4 bases, 8 bases remained unmatched. Germline V gives CDR1 MNHEY, CDR2 SVGAGI. The CDR3 sequence is 16 residues long. This chain's CDR3 is CASSYTLGTAYNEQFF. The CDR3 nucleotides are TGTGCCAGCAGTTACACGCTCGGGACAGCTTACAATGAGCAGTTCTTC.